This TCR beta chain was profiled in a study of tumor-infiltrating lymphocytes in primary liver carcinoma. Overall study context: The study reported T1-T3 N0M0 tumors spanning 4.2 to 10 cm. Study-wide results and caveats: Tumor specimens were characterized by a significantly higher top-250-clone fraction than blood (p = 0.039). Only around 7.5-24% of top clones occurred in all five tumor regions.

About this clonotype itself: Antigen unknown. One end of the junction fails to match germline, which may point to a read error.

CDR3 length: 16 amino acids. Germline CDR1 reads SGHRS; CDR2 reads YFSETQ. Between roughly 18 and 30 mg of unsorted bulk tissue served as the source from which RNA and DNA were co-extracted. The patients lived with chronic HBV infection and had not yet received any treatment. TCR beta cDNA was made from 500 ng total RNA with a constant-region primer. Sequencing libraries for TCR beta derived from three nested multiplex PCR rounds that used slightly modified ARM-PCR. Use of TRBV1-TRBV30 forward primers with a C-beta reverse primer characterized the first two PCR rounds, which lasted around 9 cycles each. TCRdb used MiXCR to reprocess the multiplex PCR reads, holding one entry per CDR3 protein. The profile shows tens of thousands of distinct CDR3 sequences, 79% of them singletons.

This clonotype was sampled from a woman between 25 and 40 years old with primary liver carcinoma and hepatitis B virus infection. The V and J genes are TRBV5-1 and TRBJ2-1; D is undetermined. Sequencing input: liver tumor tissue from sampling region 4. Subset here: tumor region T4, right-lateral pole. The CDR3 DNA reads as TGTGCCAGCAGCCCTCTGGGCATCAGCTCCTACAATGAGTGGTTCTTC. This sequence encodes CASSPLGISSYNEWFF.